This T cell receptor beta chain is drawn from a study of T-cell memory formation after mild COVID-19. Study background: The TCR clusters were mostly specific to one donor.

Only a few counts were recorded for this clonotype. Its antigen is unidentified. TCRdb re-called the 5' RACE reads with MiXCR, one entry per CDR3 protein. There are around 410,000 distinct CDR3 sequences in the sample; 23% occur only once, and around 12% lies in the top ten. Study findings and constraints: CD4+ clones that contracted lay mainly in CM and EM; CD8+ ones lay in EMRA. Within pre-infection memory, some responding clones were found, suggesting cross-reactive memory joined.

Trimming cost V 5 bases and J 7 bases; bases outside gene matches: 4. The CDR3 has 13 amino acids. Sequences were obtained from PBMCs or a T cell subset sorted from them (not recorded which). The V and J genes are TRBV12-3 or TRBV12-4 and TRBJ2-3, with TRBD1 matching over 9 bases. The origin of this receptor is an adult woman who had mild COVID-19 (a few samples of this study predate the infection). Cell type and time point are not known. The CDR3: CASSRDRAYTQYF. The CDR3, as DNA: TGTGCCAGCAGTCGGGACAGGGCATATACGCAGTATTTT.